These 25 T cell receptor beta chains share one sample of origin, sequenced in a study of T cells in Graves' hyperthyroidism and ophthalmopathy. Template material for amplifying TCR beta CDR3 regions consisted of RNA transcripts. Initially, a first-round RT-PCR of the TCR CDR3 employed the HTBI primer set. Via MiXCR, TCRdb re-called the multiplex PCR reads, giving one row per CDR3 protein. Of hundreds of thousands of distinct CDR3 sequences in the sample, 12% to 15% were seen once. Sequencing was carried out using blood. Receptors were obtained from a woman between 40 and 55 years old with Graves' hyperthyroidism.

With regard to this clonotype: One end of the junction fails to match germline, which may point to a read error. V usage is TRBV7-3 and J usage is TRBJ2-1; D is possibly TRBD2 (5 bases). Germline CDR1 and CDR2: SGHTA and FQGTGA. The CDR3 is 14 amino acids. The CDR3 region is CASSLKLETGEQFF. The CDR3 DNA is TGTGCCAGCAGTTTAAAACTAGAGACTGGTGAGCAGTTCTTC. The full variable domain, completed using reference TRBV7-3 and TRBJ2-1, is GAGVSQTPSNKVTEKGKYVELRCDPISGHTALYWYRQSLGQGPEFLIYFQGTGAADDSGLPNDRFFAVRPEGSVSTLKIQRTERGDSAVYLCASSLKLETGEQFFGPGTRLTVL.

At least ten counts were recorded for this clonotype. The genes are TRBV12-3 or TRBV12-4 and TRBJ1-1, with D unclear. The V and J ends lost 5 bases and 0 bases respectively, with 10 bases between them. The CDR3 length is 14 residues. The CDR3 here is CASSAGQMNTEAFF. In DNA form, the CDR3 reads TGTGCCAGCAGTGCCGGGCAAATGAACACTGAAGCTTTCTTT.

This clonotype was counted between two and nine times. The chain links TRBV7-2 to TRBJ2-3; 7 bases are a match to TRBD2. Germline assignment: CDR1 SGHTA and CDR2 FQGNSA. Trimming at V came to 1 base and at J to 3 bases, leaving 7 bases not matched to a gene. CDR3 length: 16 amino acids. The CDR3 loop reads CASSLGLVGGTDTQYF. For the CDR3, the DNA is TGTGCCAGCAGCTTAGGGCTAGTGGGAGGGACAGATACGCAGTATTTT.

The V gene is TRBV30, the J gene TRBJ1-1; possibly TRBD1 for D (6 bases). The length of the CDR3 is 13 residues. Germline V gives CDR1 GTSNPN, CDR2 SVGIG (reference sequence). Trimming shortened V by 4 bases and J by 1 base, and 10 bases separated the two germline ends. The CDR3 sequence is CAWTQQGNTEAFF. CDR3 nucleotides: TGTGCCTGGACACAACAGGGGAACACTGAAGCTTTCTTT.

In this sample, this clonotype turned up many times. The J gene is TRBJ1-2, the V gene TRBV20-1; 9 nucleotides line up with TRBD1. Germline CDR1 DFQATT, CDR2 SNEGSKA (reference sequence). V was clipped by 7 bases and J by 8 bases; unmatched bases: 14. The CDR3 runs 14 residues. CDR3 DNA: TGCAGTGTTTCGGGACAGGGTCGTTCGGAAGGCTACACCTTC. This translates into CSVSGQGRSEGYTF.

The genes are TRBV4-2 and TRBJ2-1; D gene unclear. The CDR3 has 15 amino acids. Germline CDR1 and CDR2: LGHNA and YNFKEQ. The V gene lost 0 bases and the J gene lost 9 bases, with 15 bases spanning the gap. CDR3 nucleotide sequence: TGTGCCAGCAGCCAAGAACCCTCGACTCCTCGTGAGCAGTTCTTC. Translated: CASSQEPSTPREQFF.

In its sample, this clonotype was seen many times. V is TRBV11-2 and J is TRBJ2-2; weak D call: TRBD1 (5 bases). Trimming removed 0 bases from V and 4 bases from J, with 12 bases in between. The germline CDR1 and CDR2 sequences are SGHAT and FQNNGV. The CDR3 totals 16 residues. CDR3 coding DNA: TGTGCCAGCAGCTTAGAAAGTCAGGGCATCACCGGGGAGCTGTTTTTT. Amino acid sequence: CASSLESQGITGELFF.

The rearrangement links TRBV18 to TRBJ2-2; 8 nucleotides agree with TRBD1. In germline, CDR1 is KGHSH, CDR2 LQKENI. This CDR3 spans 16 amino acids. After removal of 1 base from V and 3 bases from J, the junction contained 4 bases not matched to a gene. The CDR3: CASSPQAGGYTGELFF. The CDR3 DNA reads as TGTGCCAGCTCACCACAGGCAGGGGGCTACACCGGGGAGCTGTTTTTT.

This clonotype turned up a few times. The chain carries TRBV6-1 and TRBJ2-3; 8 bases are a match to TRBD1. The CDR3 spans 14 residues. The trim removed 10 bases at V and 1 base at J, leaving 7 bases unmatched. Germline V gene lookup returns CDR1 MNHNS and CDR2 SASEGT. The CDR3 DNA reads TGTGCCACCAGGGGGCCAACGGGCACAGATACGCAGTATTTT. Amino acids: CATRGPTGTDTQYF.

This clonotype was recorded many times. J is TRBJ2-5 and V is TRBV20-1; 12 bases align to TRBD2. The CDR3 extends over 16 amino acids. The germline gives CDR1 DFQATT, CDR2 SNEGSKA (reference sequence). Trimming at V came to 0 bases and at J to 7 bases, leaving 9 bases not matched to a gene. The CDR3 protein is CSARDWTSGTSGTQYF. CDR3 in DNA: TGCAGTGCTAGAGATTGGACTAGCGGGACTTCCGGGACCCAGTACTTC.

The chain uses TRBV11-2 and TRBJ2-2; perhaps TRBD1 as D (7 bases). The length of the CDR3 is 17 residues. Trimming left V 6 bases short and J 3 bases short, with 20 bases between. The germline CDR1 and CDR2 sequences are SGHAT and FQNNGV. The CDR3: CASRTRDSSTDTGELFF. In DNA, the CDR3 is TGTGCCAGCAGGACTAGGGACAGCTCTACCGACACCGGGGAGCTGTTTTTT.

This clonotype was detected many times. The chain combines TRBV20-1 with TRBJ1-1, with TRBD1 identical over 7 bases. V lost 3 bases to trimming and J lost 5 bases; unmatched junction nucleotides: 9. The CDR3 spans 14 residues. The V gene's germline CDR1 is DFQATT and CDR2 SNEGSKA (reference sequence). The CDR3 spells CSASGGGLRTEAFF. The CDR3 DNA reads TGCAGTGCTAGTGGAGGGGGCCTGAGAACTGAAGCTTTCTTT.

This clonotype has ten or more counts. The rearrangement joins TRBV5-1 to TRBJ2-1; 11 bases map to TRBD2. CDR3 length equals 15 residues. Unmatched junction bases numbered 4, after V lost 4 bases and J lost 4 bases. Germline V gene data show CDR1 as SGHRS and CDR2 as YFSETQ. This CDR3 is CASSPVAGGYNEQFF. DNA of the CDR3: TGCGCCAGCAGCCCGGTAGCGGGAGGGTACAATGAGCAGTTCTTC.

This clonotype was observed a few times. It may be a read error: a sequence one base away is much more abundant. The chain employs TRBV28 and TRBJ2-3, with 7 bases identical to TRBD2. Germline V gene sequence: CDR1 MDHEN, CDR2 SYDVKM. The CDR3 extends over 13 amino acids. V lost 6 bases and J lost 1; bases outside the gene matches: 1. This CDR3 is CASRSGGTDTQYF. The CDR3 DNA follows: TGTGCCAGCAGGAGCGGGGGCACAGATACGCAGTATTTT.

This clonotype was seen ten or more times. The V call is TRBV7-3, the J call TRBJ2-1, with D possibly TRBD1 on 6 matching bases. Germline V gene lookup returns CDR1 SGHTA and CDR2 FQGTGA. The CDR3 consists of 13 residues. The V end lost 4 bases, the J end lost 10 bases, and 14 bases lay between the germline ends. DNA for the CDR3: TGTGCCAGCAGCTCTACTACAGGGACGGAGCAGTTCTTC. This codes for CASSSTTGTEQFF.

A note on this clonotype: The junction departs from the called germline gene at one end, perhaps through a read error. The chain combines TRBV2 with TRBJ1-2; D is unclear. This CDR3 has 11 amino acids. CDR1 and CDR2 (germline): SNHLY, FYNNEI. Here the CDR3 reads CASPVRETIAF. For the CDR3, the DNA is TGTGCCAGCCCTGTGCGGGAGACTATTGCCTTC.

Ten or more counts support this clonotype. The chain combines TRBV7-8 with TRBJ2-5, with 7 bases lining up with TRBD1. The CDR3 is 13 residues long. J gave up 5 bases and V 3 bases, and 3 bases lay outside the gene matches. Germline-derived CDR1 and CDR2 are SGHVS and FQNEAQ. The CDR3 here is CASSLTGFETQYF. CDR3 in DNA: TGTGCCAGCAGCTTGACAGGGTTTGAGACCCAGTACTTC.

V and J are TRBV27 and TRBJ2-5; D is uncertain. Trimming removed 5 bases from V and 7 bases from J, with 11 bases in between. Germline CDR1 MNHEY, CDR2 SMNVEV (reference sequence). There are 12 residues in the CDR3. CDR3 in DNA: TGTGCCAGCAGTCCCCCCCTTGTGACCCAGTACTTC. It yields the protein CASSPPLVTQYF.

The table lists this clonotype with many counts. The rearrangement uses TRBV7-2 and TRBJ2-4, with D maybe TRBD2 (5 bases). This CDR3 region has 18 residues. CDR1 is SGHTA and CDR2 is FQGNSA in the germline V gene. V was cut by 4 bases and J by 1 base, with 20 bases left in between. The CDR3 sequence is CASSWPGFEGAAKNIQYF. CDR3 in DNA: TGTGCCAGCAGCTGGCCGGGGTTCGAGGGAGCGGCCAAAAACATTCAGTACTTC.

The CDR3 DNA is TGTGCCAGCAGTTTACAGGGGGCTTATCCCGGGGAGCTGTTTTTT. It codes for CASSLQGAYPGELFF. The gene calls are TRBV28 and TRBJ2-2; 8 nucleotides line up with TRBD1. With 2 bases clipped from V and 6 bases from J, the junction kept 5 bases outside the gene matches. CDR1 and CDR2 from the germline V gene are MDHEN and SYDVKM. This CDR3 spans 15 amino acids.

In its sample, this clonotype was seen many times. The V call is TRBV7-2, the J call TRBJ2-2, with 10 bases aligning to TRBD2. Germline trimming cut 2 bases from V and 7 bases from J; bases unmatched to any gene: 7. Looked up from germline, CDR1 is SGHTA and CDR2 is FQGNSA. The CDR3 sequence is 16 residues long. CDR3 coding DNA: TGTGCCAGCAGCTTACAAGCGGGAGGGCCTGGCGGGGAGCTGTTTTTT. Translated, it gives CASSLQAGGPGGELFF.

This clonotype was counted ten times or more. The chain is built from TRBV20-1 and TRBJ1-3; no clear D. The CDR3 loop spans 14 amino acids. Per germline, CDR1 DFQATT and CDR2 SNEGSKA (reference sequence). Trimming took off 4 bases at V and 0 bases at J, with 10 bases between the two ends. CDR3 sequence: CSANGGISGNTIYF. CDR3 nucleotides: TGCAGTGCTAACGGTGGCATCTCTGGAAACACCATATATTTT.

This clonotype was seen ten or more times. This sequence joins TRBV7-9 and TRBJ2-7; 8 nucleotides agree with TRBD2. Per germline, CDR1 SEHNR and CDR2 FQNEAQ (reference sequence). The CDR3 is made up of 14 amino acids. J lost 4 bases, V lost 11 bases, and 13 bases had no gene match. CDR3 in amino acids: CAGDGREDGYEQYF. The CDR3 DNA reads TGTGCCGGTGACGGGCGGGAGGATGGGTACGAGCAGTACTTC.

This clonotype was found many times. Written as DNA, the CDR3 is TGTGCCAGCAGCCCAGAGGTACGGGCCAACCCGTACGAGCAGTACTTC. This encodes CASSPEVRANPYEQYF. The rearrangement uses TRBV7-6 and TRBJ2-7; D unclear. CDR1 and CDR2 (germline): SGHVS, FNYEAQ. This CDR3 region has 16 residues. V gave up 5 bases and J gave up 4 bases, with 21 bases separating them. The whole variable domain, filled in from reference TRBV7-6 and TRBJ2-7, reads GAGVSQSPRYKVTKRGQDVALRCDPISGHVSLYWYRQALGQGPEFLTYFNYEAQQDKSGLPNDRFSAERPEGSISTLTIQRTEQRDSAMYRCASSPEVRANPYEQYFGPGTRLTVT.

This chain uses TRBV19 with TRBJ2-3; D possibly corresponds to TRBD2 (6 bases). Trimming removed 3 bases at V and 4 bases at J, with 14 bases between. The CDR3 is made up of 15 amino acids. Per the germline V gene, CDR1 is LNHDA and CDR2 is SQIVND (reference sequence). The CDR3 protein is CASSITSGSADTQYF. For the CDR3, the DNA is TGTGCCAGTAGTATCACAAGCGGGTCCGCAGATACGCAGTATTTT.